This T cell receptor beta chain was captured by sequencing in a study of shared clonotypes between healthy human individuals. Study summary: CD4 naive and memory got three plates each, CD8 naive two, CD8 memory one.

Germline-derived CDR1 and CDR2 are SNHLY and FYNNEI. This CDR3 is built from 13 residues. Trimming removed 4 bases at V and 3 bases at J, with 9 bases between. Genomic DNA from each subset was divided evenly over several immunoSEQ plates. Generated by immunoSEQ multiplex PCR, the TCRdb table keeps only in-frame clones and is missing some. The sample shows approximately 350,000 clones, 74% of them seen only once. This TCR came from a man between 25 and 39 years old in good health. The source material was memory CD4+ T cells sorted from blood. Subset indicated: CD45RA-negative fraction. The J gene is TRBJ2-5, the V gene TRBV2, with D possibly being TRBD2 (6 bases). CDR3 in DNA: TGTGCCAGCAGTGTGGGGGGAAAAGAGACCCAGTACTTC. Translation gives CASSVGGKETQYF.